This TCR beta chain was observed in a study of T cells of healthy individuals. This clonotype has ten or more counts. Trimming stripped 4 bases from V and 6 bases from J, with 13 bases between. In germline, CDR1 is SGHRS, CDR2 YFSETQ. The CDR3 has 14 amino acids. TCRdb recomputed calls from the 5' RACE reads with MiXCR, one row per CDR3 protein. The data show about 53,000 distinct CDR3 sequences, 14% to 15% seen once. The chain links TRBV5-1 to TRBJ2-2, with a possible D match to TRBD2 (5 bases). The TCR sequence derives from a human donor in good health. The CDR3 loop is CASSGELRAGELFF. The CDR3 region has the DNA TGCGCCAGCAGCGGAGAATTGAGGGCCGGGGAGCTGTTTTTT.